The present T cell receptor beta chain was sequenced within a study of cytomegalovirus exposure and HLA in healthy donors. As for the study in general: The Caucasian-associated ancestry cluster held around 76% of 300 to 450 genotyped donors. Study results and limitations: With further analysis later on, most CMV-associated TCR beta chains appeared HLA-restricted. Among TCR beta chains of equal frequency, HLA-associated ones were more clonally expanded in a later analysis.

The V segment lost 3 bases and the J segment 13 bases; nucleotides outside the gene matches: 3. Per the germline V gene, CDR1 is SGHNT and CDR2 is YYREEE (reference sequence). This CDR3 has 12 amino acids. Notes on this clone: Its antigen is as yet unknown.

The PCR used 60 Vbeta and 13 Jbeta primers. The protocol was immunoSEQ multiplex PCR, while the TCRdb copy is restricted to in-frame clones and leaves out a portion. The repertoire holds 150,000 to 180,000 clones, with about three quarters as singletons. V gene TRBV5-4 combines with J gene TRBJ1-6, with TRBD1 identical over 8 bases. The sequencing sample was made of PBMCs. This clonotype was sampled from a woman between 35 and 50 years old in good health and CMV-seronegative. The CDR3 DNA sequence: TGTGCCAGCAGCTCACAGGGGGTCCCCCTCCACTTT. Protein sequence: CASSSQGVPLHF.